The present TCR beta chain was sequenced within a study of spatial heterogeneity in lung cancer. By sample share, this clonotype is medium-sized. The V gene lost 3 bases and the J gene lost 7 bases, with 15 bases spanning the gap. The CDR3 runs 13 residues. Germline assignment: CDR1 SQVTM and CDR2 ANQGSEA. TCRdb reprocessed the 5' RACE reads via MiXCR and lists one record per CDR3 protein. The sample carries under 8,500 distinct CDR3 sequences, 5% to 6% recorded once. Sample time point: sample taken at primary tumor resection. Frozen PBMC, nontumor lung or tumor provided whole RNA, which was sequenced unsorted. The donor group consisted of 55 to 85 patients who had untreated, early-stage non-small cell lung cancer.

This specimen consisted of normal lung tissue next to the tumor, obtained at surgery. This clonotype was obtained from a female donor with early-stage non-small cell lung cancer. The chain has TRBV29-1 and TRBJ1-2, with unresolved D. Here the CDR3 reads CSVDRERAGGYTF. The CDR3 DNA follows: TGCAGCGTTGACCGTGAGAGGGCGGGTGGCTACACCTTC.